These 21 T cell receptor beta chains were all obtained from the same sample, sequenced in a study of blood T cell repertoires in COVID-19. The method was immunoSEQ multiplex PCR; TCRdb's version includes in-frame clones alone and lacks a portion of them. This sample has approximately 150,000 clones, with around 89% found just once. The sequenced material came from peripheral blood. Receptors originate from a man in his fifties or sixties with active or convalescent COVID-19.

The chain employs TRBV19 and TRBJ1-1; possible D gene TRBD1, 5 bases. The V gene lost 6 bases and the J gene lost 0 bases, with 8 bases spanning the gap. The CDR3 spans 13 residues. CDR1 LNHDA and CDR2 SQIVND come from the germline V gene (reference sequence). The CDR3 DNA reads TGTGCCAGTAGGCGGGGGATGAACACTGAAGCTTTCTTT. It codes for CASRRGMNTEAFF.

The chain combines TRBV6-5 with TRBJ1-5; D unresolved. The V end lost 7 bases, the J end lost 4 bases, and 8 bases lay between the germline ends. The length of the CDR3 is 12 residues. Germline CDR1 reads MNHEY; CDR2 reads SVGAGI. CDR3 DNA sequence: TGTGCCAGCAATATGAGTAATCAGCCCCAGCATTTT. It encodes CASNMSNQPQHF.

The rearrangement links TRBV5-4 to TRBJ2-7; 7 bases align to TRBD1. Per the germline V gene, CDR1 is SGHNT and CDR2 is YYREEE (reference sequence). The CDR3 has 13 residues. The J segment lost 3 bases and the V segment lost 4 bases, leaving 4 bases of the junction unmatched. The CDR3 reads CASSRGQNYEQYF. DNA of the CDR3: TGTGCCAGCAGCCGGGGACAGAACTACGAGCAGTACTTC.

The chain is built from TRBV12-3 or TRBV12-4 and TRBJ1-2; D gene ambiguous. Trimming pared 3 bases from V and 3 bases from J, leaving 8 bases between. This CDR3 is built from 13 residues. CDR3 residues: CASSFFEDYGYTF. Here the CDR3 DNA reads TGTGCCAGCAGTTTTTTCGAGGACTATGGCTACACCTTC.

This clone was counted a few times. The chain recombines TRBV6-2 or TRBV6-3 with TRBJ1-5; the D is unclear. This CDR3 has 17 residues. The germline V gene has CDR1 MNHEY and CDR2 SVGEGT. The germline V and J ends were trimmed by 0 bases and 4 bases, with 16 bases remaining between them. The CDR3 protein is CASSYSPEVGFNQPQHF. CDR3 in DNA: TGTGCCAGCAGTTACTCGCCGGAGGTGGGGTTTAATCAGCCCCAGCATTTT.

This chain links TRBV30 with TRBJ1-1; D possibly corresponds to TRBD1 (5 bases). Trimming took 4 bases from V and 1 from J, leaving 19 bases between them. Germline V lookup: CDR1 GTSNPN, CDR2 SVGIG (reference sequence). The CDR3 contains 16 residues. The CDR3 DNA reads TGTGCCTGGAAAGGGGTAAGGGGTAAGGGGAACACTGAAGCTTTCTTT. Translating it yields CAWKGVRGKGNTEAFF.

In DNA form, the CDR3 reads TGTGCCTGGAAGCAGGGGAATGAGCAGTTCTTC. Encoded protein: CAWKQGNEQFF. The rearrangement links TRBV30 to TRBJ2-1; a weak D match, TRBD1 (6 bases). The V end lost 4 bases, the J end lost 7 bases, and 8 bases lay between the germline ends. There are 11 residues in the CDR3. From germline, CDR1 is GTSNPN and CDR2 SVGIG (reference sequence).

V gene TRBV2 combines with J gene TRBJ2-7; a weak D match, TRBD1 (6 bases). From germline, CDR1 is SNHLY and CDR2 FYNNEI. This CDR3 contains 14 residues. V was pared by 6 bases and J by 2 bases, with 14 bases between. The CDR3 spells CASSRRNRAYEQYF. The CDR3 DNA sequence: TGTGCCAGCAGCCGCCGGAACAGGGCCTACGAGCAGTACTTC.

This clone came up once. The CDR3 region is CASSLTRDRGTGELFF. The CDR3 DNA follows: TGTGCCAGCAGCCTTACGCGTGACAGGGGGACCGGGGAGCTGTTTTTT. The chain has TRBV11-3 and TRBJ2-2, with 9 nucleotides matching TRBD1. Losses at the gene ends were 5 bases for V and 5 bases for J; bases not matched to a gene: 9. Germline V CDR1 and CDR2: SGHNT, YENEEA. CDR3 length: 16 residues.

V gene TRBV19 combines with J gene TRBJ2-7, with a possible D match to TRBD1 (5 bases). Germline CDR1 reads LNHDA; CDR2 reads SQIVND (reference sequence). The V end lost 6 bases, the J end lost 3 bases, and 15 bases lay between the germline ends. This CDR3 has 14 residues. The CDR3 nucleotides are TGTGCCAGTAGCAGACTCGACAGCCGCTACGAGCAGTACTTC. This sequence encodes CASSRLDSRYEQYF.

V and J are TRBV9 and TRBJ1-4; D might be TRBD1 (5 bases). Trimming pared 0 bases from V and 11 bases from J, leaving 14 bases between. Germline V gene lookup returns CDR1 SGDLS and CDR2 YYNGEE. The CDR3 sequence is 14 residues long. CDR3 DNA: TGTGCCAGCAGCGTAGCCGGGGGAGTTGGCAAACTGTTTTTT. It translates to CASSVAGGVGKLFF. Filled out from reference TRBV9 and TRBJ1-4, the complete variable domain reads DSGVTQTPKHLITATGQRVTLRCSPRSGDLSVYWYQQSLDQGLQFLIQYYNGEERAKGNILERFSAQQFPDLHSELNLSSLELGDSALYFCASSVAGGVGKLFFGSGTQLSVL.

The rearrangement uses TRBV5-1 and TRBJ1-5; D is undetermined. The CDR3 extends over 14 amino acids. Trimming shortened V by 0 bases and J by 1 base, and 5 bases separated the two germline ends. Germline V gives CDR1 SGHRS, CDR2 YFSETQ. CDR3 sequence (DNA): TGCGCCAGCAGCTTGGCGGGAAGCAATCAGCCCCAGCATTTT. It specifies CASSLAGSNQPQHF.

The V and J genes are TRBV6-2 or TRBV6-3 and TRBJ2-1; D possibly corresponds to TRBD1 (6 bases). Trimming took 3 bases from V and 4 from J, leaving 13 bases between them. The CDR3 is 15 residues long. In germline, CDR1 is MNHEY, CDR2 SVGEGT. The CDR3 is CASSYPQGTYNEQFF. In nucleotides, the CDR3 is TGTGCCAGCAGTTATCCCCAGGGGACATACAATGAGCAGTTCTTC.

The chain recombines TRBV11-1 with TRBJ1-2; 7 bases map to TRBD1. J gave up 3 bases and V 4 bases, and 5 bases lay outside the gene matches. The CDR3 is made up of 14 amino acids. Germline lookup yields CDR1 SGHAT and CDR2 FQDESV (reference sequence). The CDR3 DNA sequence: TGTGCCAGCAGCTCGGGACAGTGGGACTATGGCTACACCTTC. It specifies CASSSGQWDYGYTF.

The rearrangement uses TRBV6-5 and TRBJ2-7; the D gene is possibly TRBD1 (6 bases). V gave up 6 bases and J gave up 3 bases, with 15 bases separating them. CDR1 and CDR2 (germline): MNHEY, SVGAGI. The CDR3 runs 14 residues. The CDR3 region is CASRVPGQRYEQYF. The CDR3 DNA follows: TGTGCCAGCAGGGTTCCAGGACAGCGCTACGAGCAGTACTTC.

The rearrangement joins TRBV6-2 or TRBV6-3 to TRBJ2-7; D is possibly TRBD1 (5 bases). This CDR3 is built from 15 residues. CDR1 is MNHEY, CDR2 SVGEGT, per germline. V dropped 5 bases and J dropped 2 bases, with 16 bases sitting between them. The DNA of the CDR3 is TGTGCCAGCAGTGACACCGGACACGGTCCCTACGAGCAGTACTTC. It yields the protein CASSDTGHGPYEQYF.

As DNA, the CDR3 is TGTGCCATCAGTGCCTCGGGAGAGGGCTCAGATACGCAGTATTTT. It encodes CAISASGEGSDTQYF. This sequence joins TRBV10-3 and TRBJ2-3; possibly TRBD2 for D (6 bases). CDR1 is ENHRY and CDR2 is SYGVKD in the germline V gene. CDR3 length: 15 residues. Trimming stripped 4 bases from V and 4 bases from J, with 15 bases between.

This rearrangement joins TRBV3-1 (or the pseudogene TRBV3-2) to TRBJ1-2, with a tentative D call TRBD1 (5 bases). The V end was cut by 2 bases, the J end by 6 bases, with 13 bases between. Germline CDR1 is LGHDT and CDR2 is YNNKEL (reference sequence). The CDR3 is made up of 14 amino acids. CDR3 sequence (DNA): TGTGCCAGCAGCCAATCGGGCTTGGGGCATGGCTACACCTTC. Its translation is CASSQSGLGHGYTF.

V gene TRBV4-1 combines with J gene TRBJ1-2; tentatively, D is TRBD1 (6 bases). The CDR3 loop spans 17 amino acids. In germline, CDR1 is MGHRA, CDR2 YSYEKL. Deletions cut 0 bases from V and 3 bases from J, with 17 bases between. The CDR3: CASSQESAGGHHYGYTF. In DNA, the CDR3 is TGCGCCAGCAGCCAAGAATCGGCGGGGGGCCATCACTATGGCTACACCTTC.

The chain employs TRBV19 and TRBJ1-1; D is possibly TRBD1 (5 bases). V was pared by 5 bases and J by 4 bases, with 14 bases between. Germline V gene lookup returns CDR1 LNHDA and CDR2 SQIVND (reference sequence). CDR3 length equals 14 residues. CDR3 coding DNA: TGTGCCAGTAGTTTCAGGGTGGATAGCACTGAAGCTTTCTTT. This codes for CASSFRVDSTEAFF.

The gene calls are TRBV5-8 and TRBJ1-2, with D hard to call. The CDR3 has 14 amino acids. Germline CDR1 reads SGHTS; CDR2 reads YDEGEE. V lost 2 bases and J lost 5, with 13 bases in between. CDR3 region: CASSFVGVAYGYTF. The CDR3 DNA is TGTGCCAGCAGCTTTGTTGGCGTAGCTTATGGCTACACCTTC.